A few counts support the clone carrying this T cell receptor (beta chain). Uncontrolled infection, other autoimmune disease, pregnancy and lactation each barred patients from inclusion. Cells are PBMCs isolated from more than 8.5 ml of fresh blood. This CDR3 contains 14 residues. V was pared by 3 bases and J by 8 bases, with 13 bases between. The sample originates from a study of T cells in Graves' hyperthyroidism and ophthalmopathy. Overall study: Sampling of peripheral blood happened at initial diagnosis, prior to any treatment.

RNA transcripts provided the source from which TCR beta CDR3 regions were amplified. The study used the HTBI primer set for a first-round RT-PCR of the TCR CDR3. TCRdb re-derived calls from the multiplex PCR reads in MiXCR, one entry per CDR3 protein. Of over 300,000 distinct CDR3 sequences listed, roughly an eighth are singletons. V is TRBV12-3 or TRBV12-4 and J is TRBJ1-4, with D perhaps TRBD1 (6 bases). The sequence derives from a woman in her forties with Graves' ophthalmopathy. The sequenced sample was blood. The CDR3 region has the DNA TGTGCCAGCAGTTTCGGGGGGGCGTGGGAAAAACTGTTTTTT. Protein: CASSFGGAWEKLFF.